These 27 T cell receptor beta chains originate from one sample sequenced in a study of Tregs in tolerant kidney transplant recipients. Recipients received nonmyeloablative bone marrow transplants from related graft donors, with transient mixed chimerism. TCRdb's table, derived via immunoSEQ multiplex PCR, lists solely in-frame clones and lacks some. The sample holds 30,000 to 40,000 clones. This specimen was CD4+ T cells from blood (PBMCs), taken 24 months after the transplant. These receptors came from a human patient who received a combined kidney and bone marrow transplant. Some T cells may originate from the graft donor.

A remark on this clone: Read data end 3 residues before the CDR3 end; the end is taken from the germline J gene. The chain has TRBV2 and TRBJ2-2; TRBD1 agrees at 8 bases. The CDR3 has 16 amino acids. Germline CDR1 and CDR2: SNHLY and FYNNEI. Trimming cost V 7 bases and J 0 bases; bases outside gene matches: 7. Partial CDR3 DNA: TGTGCCAGCAACAGACAGGGGACCTCGAACACCGGGGAG. This encodes CASNRQGTSNTGE. The entire CDR3 is CASNRQGTSNTGELFF.

The CDR3 sequence is CASSLETGKETQYF. The covered CDR3 bases are TGTGCCAGCAGTCTTGAGACGGGGAAAGAGACC. J is TRBJ2-5 and V is TRBV2, with D perhaps TRBD2 (5 bases). Sequencing ends 3 residues short of the CDR3 end; the germline J gene provides the rest. V was trimmed by 5 bases and J by 3 bases, leaving 13 bases between them. The CDR3 contains 14 residues. The germline V gene encodes CDR1 SNHLY and CDR2 FYNNEI.

Turning to this clone: The read halts 3 residues ahead of the CDR3 end, with the missing end drawn from the germline J gene. The V call is TRBV29-1, the J call TRBJ1-4; 10 bases agree with TRBD1. There are 13 residues in the CDR3. The ends lost 4 bases at V and 6 bases at J; junction bases unmatched: 2. CDR1 is SQVTM, CDR2 ANQGSEA, per germline. CDR3 in amino acids: CSVAGQGDEKLFF. The covered CDR3 bases are TGCAGCGTTGCCGGACAGGGGGATGAAAAA.

Incomplete CDR3 DNA: TGCAGTGCTAGAGTCGCGGGAGCCTACGAG. This codes for CSARVAGAYE. The full CDR3 is CSARVAGAYEQYF. V usage is TRBV20-1 and J usage is TRBJ2-7; 7 bases map to TRBD2. The CDR3 end lies 3 residues beyond the end of the read and is filled in from the germline J gene. This CDR3 comprises 13 residues. Unmatched junction bases numbered 2, after V lost 1 base and J lost 2 bases. Per germline, CDR1 DFQATT and CDR2 SNEGSKA (reference sequence).

On this clone itself: The CDR3 extends 3 residues past the end of the read, so its final part is completed from the germline J gene. The V and J genes are TRBV18 and TRBJ2-3; D remains ambiguous. Germline V lookup: CDR1 KGHSH, CDR2 LQKENI. The CDR3 spans 14 residues. V lost 1 base and J lost 4, with 9 bases in between. The CDR3 bases that were read are TGTGCCAGCTCACCACTAGAACTCCCAGATACG. The encoded protein is CASSPLELPDT. The whole CDR3 is CASSPLELPDTQYF.

Note on this clone: The missing CDR3 end, 3 residues past where the read stops, is filled in from the germline J gene. The chain uses TRBV7-2 and TRBJ1-6; D call uncertain. Looked up from germline, CDR1 is SGHTA and CDR2 is FQGNSA. The CDR3 consists of 12 residues. The V end was cut by 4 bases, the J end by 6 bases, with 4 bases between. CDR3 protein: CASSSGNSPLHF. The CDR3 bases that were read are TGTGCCAGCAGCTCGGGTAATTCACCC. Supplemented by reference TRBV7-2 and TRBJ1-6, the full variable domain reads GAGVSQSPSNKVTEKGKDVELRCDPISGHTALYWYRQSLGQGLEFLIYFQGNSAPDKSGLPSDRFSAERTGGSVSTLTIQRTQQEDSAVYLCASSSGNSPLHFGNGTRLTVT.

The CDR3 sequence is CASSSTSGTYNEQFF. CDR3 DNA, as far as it was read: TGTGCCAGCTCATCCACTAGCGGAACCTACAATGAG. This chain links TRBV18 with TRBJ2-1; TRBD2 agrees at 8 bases. Read sequence stops 3 residues before the CDR3 end, and the germline J gene provides the missing end. The CDR3 consists of 15 residues. The V and J ends lost 5 bases and 2 bases, in that order; junction bases with no gene match: 5. Germline V gene sequence: CDR1 KGHSH, CDR2 LQKENI.

As for this clone: The read is 3 residues too short to cover the CDR3 end, so that end is filled in from the germline J gene. V usage is TRBV6-2 or TRBV6-3 and J usage is TRBJ2-7, with 9 positions matching TRBD2. CDR3 length: 15 amino acids. Trimming took 7 bases from V and 4 from J; bases not matched to a gene: 11. Per germline, CDR1 MNHEY and CDR2 SVGEGT. The DNA read from the CDR3 is TGTGCCAGCACCCCGGTAGCGGGAGCTAATTACGAG. Its translation is CASTPVAGANYE. The complete CDR3 protein is CASTPVAGANYEQYF.

On this clone: Read sequence stops 3 residues before the CDR3 end, and the germline J gene provides the missing end. The chain uses TRBV10-1 and TRBJ2-5; D gene uncertain. The CDR3 extends over 13 amino acids. Trimming cost V 10 bases and J 4 bases, with 16 bases left between them. Germline values: CDR1 WNHNN, CDR2 SYGVQD (reference sequence). CDR3 residues: CAKRPRGGETQYF. CDR3 DNA, as far as it was read: TGCGCCAAACGCCCTCGAGGCGGAGAGACC.

With regard to this clone: From the germline J gene comes the end of the CDR3, since the read stops 3 residues before it. The chain employs TRBV7-2 and TRBJ2-7; 8 bases line up with TRBD1. Germline V gives CDR1 SGHTA, CDR2 FQGNSA. Trimming removed 5 bases from V and 1 base from J; junction bases left unmatched: 4. This CDR3 is 14 amino acids long. CDR3 sequence: CASSPTGVSYEQYF. CDR3 bases read: TGTGCCAGCAGCCCGACAGGGGTATCCTACGAG.

With respect to this clone: The read gets to within 3 residues of the CDR3 end, and the germline J gene fills in the rest. The chain has TRBV11-2 and TRBJ1-4; unclear D gene. The CDR3 is 14 amino acids. The V and J ends lost 5 bases and 8 bases respectively, with 15 bases between them. CDR1 is SGHAT, CDR2 FQNNGV, per germline. The CDR3 spells CASSQQMASEKLFF. Incomplete CDR3 DNA: TGTGCCAGCAGCCAACAGATGGCAAGCGAAAAA. The variable domain in full, completed from reference TRBV11-2 and TRBJ1-4, reads EAGVAQSPRYKIIEKRQSVAFWCNPISGHATLYWYQQILGQGPKLLIQFQNNGVVDDSQLPKDRFSAERLKGVDSTLKIQPAKLEDSAVYLCASSQQMASEKLFFGSGTQLSVL.

In the case of this clone: The CDR3 goes on 3 residues after the read ends, and that part is filled in from the germline J gene. The rearrangement uses TRBV28 and TRBJ2-7; a weak D match, TRBD2 (5 bases). Per the germline V gene, CDR1 is MDHEN and CDR2 is SYDVKM. The CDR3 spans 12 residues. Trimming pared 6 bases from V and 1 base from J, leaving 7 bases between. The CDR3 region is CASSRTSYEQYF. The CDR3 bases that were read are TGTGCCAGCAGCCGGACTTCCTACGAG.

A remark on this clone: The read halts 3 residues ahead of the CDR3 end, with the missing end drawn from the germline J gene. The chain employs TRBV12-3 or TRBV12-4 and TRBJ2-7; TRBD1 matches at 8 bases. Trimming cost V 7 bases and J 3 bases; bases outside gene matches: 8. The CDR3 is made up of 14 amino acids. CDR3 DNA (partial): TGTGCCAGCATCCAAGGACAGGGAAACTACGAG. Translated, it gives CASIQGQGNYE. The CDR3 reads in full as CASIQGQGNYEQYF.

Turning to this clone: Coverage ceases 3 residues before the CDR3 finishes, and the germline J gene fills in the end. The V call is TRBV12-5, the J call TRBJ2-5; D is unclear. Germline CDR1 LGHNT, CDR2 FRNRAP. Trimming shortened V by 1 base and J by 4 bases, and 10 bases separated the two germline ends. This CDR3 spans 14 amino acids. Partial CDR3 DNA: TGTGCTAGTGGTTTGGGGCTAGGAAGAGAGACC. Protein: CASGLGLGRET. The CDR3, in full, reads CASGLGLGRETQYF.

The CDR3 region is CASSLHRETEQFF. The sequenced CDR3 bases are TGTGCCAGCTCCCTTCACAGGGAAACTGAG. This chain uses TRBV18 with TRBJ2-1; perhaps TRBD1 as D (6 bases). The read comes to an end 3 residues before the CDR3 does, leaving the germline J gene to fill in the end. Trimming removed 6 bases at V and 9 bases at J, with 15 bases between. The germline V gene encodes CDR1 KGHSH and CDR2 LQKENI. The CDR3 consists of 13 residues.

As to this clone: Read coverage stops 3 residues before the CDR3 terminus; the germline J gene supplies the remainder. This chain connects TRBV18 to TRBJ1-6; D gene ambiguous. The CDR3 loop spans 13 amino acids. CDR1 is KGHSH and CDR2 is LQKENI in the germline V gene. Trimming pared 2 bases from V and 8 bases from J, leaving 7 bases between. CDR3 sequence: CASSPFGDSPLHF. CDR3 DNA, as far as it was read: TGTGCCAGCTCACCATTCGGGGATTCACCC.

Comment on this clone: The read is 3 residues too short to cover the CDR3 end, so that end is filled in from the germline J gene. The chain employs TRBV20-1 and TRBJ2-1; 13 positions agree with TRBD2. Germline CDR1 and CDR2: DFQATT and SNEGSKA (reference sequence). The trim removed 0 bases at V and 4 bases at J, leaving 0 bases unmatched. The CDR3 consists of 15 residues. CDR3 DNA (partial): TGCAGTGCTAGAGAGGGACTAGCGGGATACAATGAG. It translates to CSAREGLAGYNE. The complete CDR3 reads CSAREGLAGYNEQFF.

As regards this clone: The sequence runs out 3 residues before the end of the CDR3; the remainder is reconstructed from the germline J gene. The V gene is TRBV2, the J gene TRBJ2-1, with D perhaps TRBD2 (6 bases). Trimming took off 3 bases at V and 2 bases at J, with 11 bases between the two ends. The germline gives CDR1 SNHLY, CDR2 FYNNEI. This CDR3 has 15 residues. CDR3 protein: CASSEGGLTYNEQFF. CDR3 DNA (partial): TGTGCCAGCAGTGAGGGGGGATTAACCTACAATGAG.

As concerns this clone: The missing CDR3 end, 3 residues past where the read stops, is filled in from the germline J gene. The chain employs TRBV7-3 and TRBJ2-7; TRBD1 agrees at 9 bases. The trim removed 5 bases at V and 4 bases at J, leaving 9 bases unmatched. The length of the CDR3 is 15 residues. The germline V gene has CDR1 SGHTA and CDR2 FQGTGA. Partial CDR3 DNA: TGTGCCAGCAGCCCACAGGGGGCTAGCTCGTACGAG. Its protein product is CASSPQGASSYE. The full-length CDR3 reads as CASSPQGASSYEQYF.

A note on this clone: Read data end 3 residues before the CDR3 end; the end is taken from the germline J gene. The rearrangement uses TRBV7-9 and TRBJ1-1; D unclear. V dropped 6 bases and J dropped 6 bases, with 11 bases sitting between them. Germline lookup yields CDR1 SEHNR and CDR2 FQNEAQ (reference sequence). The CDR3 sequence is 12 residues long. This CDR3 is CASSPGFAEAFF. The sequenced CDR3 bases are TGTGCCAGCAGTCCTGGCTTTGCTGAA.

Details on this clone: From the germline J gene comes the end of the CDR3, since the read stops 3 residues before it. J is TRBJ1-2 and V is TRBV6-2 or TRBV6-3, with a tentative D call TRBD1 (6 bases). V lost 7 bases and J lost 5, with 14 bases in between. There are 13 residues in the CDR3. CDR1 MNHEY and CDR2 SVGEGT come from the germline V gene. This CDR3 reads CASTRGASYGYTF. The CDR3 DNA, read in part, is TGTGCCAGCACGCGGGGGGCGTCGTATGGC.

A word on this clone: The DNA ends 3 residues before the CDR3 does, and the rest of the CDR3 is filled in from the germline J gene. This chain connects TRBV6-2 or TRBV6-3 to TRBJ2-7; D remains unclear. The CDR3 has 15 amino acids. V was shortened by 2 bases and J by 5 bases, with 16 bases between the two germline ends. CDR1 is MNHEY, CDR2 SVGEGT, per germline. The part of the CDR3 DNA that was read is TGTGCCAGCAGTTACCCAAAGCGAATGGCCCACGAG. It encodes CASSYPKRMAHE. The whole CDR3 sequence is CASSYPKRMAHEQYF.

For this clone: Coverage ceases 3 residues before the CDR3 finishes, and the germline J gene fills in the end. The rearrangement uses TRBV10-3 and TRBJ2-7; 10 nucleotides agree with TRBD1. This CDR3 has 13 residues. The ends lost 8 bases at V and 2 bases at J; junction bases unmatched: 3. Germline V gene data show CDR1 as ENHRY and CDR2 as SYGVKD. The sequenced CDR3 bases are TGTGCCATCCGGGACAGGGGCCCCTACGAG. This translates into CAIRDRGPYE. The full CDR3 reads CAIRDRGPYEQYF.

Comments on this clone: Read sequence stops 3 residues before the CDR3 end, and the germline J gene provides the missing end. The chain links TRBV5-1 to TRBJ1-5; 7 bases align to TRBD1. J lost 7 bases, V lost 4 bases, and 5 bases had no gene match. Germline V lookup: CDR1 SGHRS, CDR2 YFSETQ. The CDR3 loop spans 13 amino acids. This chain's CDR3 is CASSMGQNQPQHF. The DNA read from the CDR3 is TGCGCCAGCAGCATGGGACAGAACCAGCCC.

CDR3 bases read: TGTGCCAGCAGTGGACAGGGGGCTGGAAACACC. This codes for CASSGQGAGNT. The CDR3 in its entirety is CASSGQGAGNTIYF. J is TRBJ1-3 and V is TRBV2; the match to TRBD1 covers 9 bases. Coverage ceases 3 residues before the CDR3 finishes, and the germline J gene fills in the end. The CDR3 is 14 residues long. Germline loops: CDR1 SNHLY, CDR2 FYNNEI. The V segment lost 4 bases and the J segment 2 bases; nucleotides outside the gene matches: 0.

About this clone itself: The sequence runs out 3 residues before the end of the CDR3; the remainder is reconstructed from the germline J gene. The V and J genes are TRBV7-9 and TRBJ2-7, with 12 bases fitting TRBD2. With 3 bases clipped from V and 5 bases from J, the junction kept 5 bases outside the gene matches. Germline V gives CDR1 SEHNR, CDR2 FQNEAQ (reference sequence). The CDR3 is 15 amino acids. The CDR3 is CASSLILAGGNEQYF. The CDR3 bases that were read are TGTGCCAGCAGCTTGATACTAGCGGGAGGTAACGAG. The entire variable domain, with the rest obtained from reference TRBV7-9 and TRBJ2-7, is as follows: DTGVSQNPRHKITKRGQNVTFRCDPISEHNRLYWYRQTLGQGPEFLTYFQNEAQLEKSRLLSDRFSAERPKGSFSTLEIQRTEQGDSAMYLCASSLILAGGNEQYFGPGTRLTVT.

As regards this clone: The sequence runs out 3 residues before the end of the CDR3; the remainder is reconstructed from the germline J gene. The genes are TRBV12-3 or TRBV12-4 and TRBJ2-5; 8 positions agree with TRBD2. The CDR3 consists of 17 residues. The V gene end was trimmed by 3 bases and the J gene end by 5 bases; junction bases not matched to a gene: 14. This CDR3 reads CASSFAQGRAGVETQYF. The DNA read from the CDR3 is TGTGCCAGCAGTTTCGCTCAGGGAAGAGCGGGAGTGGAGACC.